This TCR beta chain was profiled in a study of cytomegalovirus exposure and HLA in healthy donors. General study findings and limits: A later analysis by the authors found several of the most significant clusters apparently linked to common viral pathogens. Being productive about 87% or about 30% of the time was typical of most TCR beta V segments in an earlier analysis. Sequencing likely produced, as an artifact, a cluster of highly shared sequence variants.

A remark on this clone: Its target is not known.

13 Jbeta primers and 60 Vbeta primers were used for the PCR. The data were produced by immunoSEQ multiplex PCR, yet TCRdb's version contains in-frame clones alone and is incomplete. In total, the table holds roughly 120,000 clones. CDR1 and CDR2 from the germline V gene are SEHNR and FQNEAQ (reference sequence). The V and J ends lost 4 bases and 12 bases respectively, with 13 bases between them. This CDR3 has 12 amino acids. The receptor's source is a middle-aged man in good health and CMV-seronegative. The chain couples TRBV7-9 to TRBJ1-5, with D possibly TRBD1 on 6 matching bases. Sample: PBMCs. The CDR3 sequence is CASSSGTSRQHF. DNA of the CDR3: TGTGCCAGCAGCTCTGGGACATCTCGCCAGCATTTT.